The 8 T cell receptor beta chains below come from one sample, sequenced in a study of T cells in Graves' hyperthyroidism and ophthalmopathy. The source material, RNA transcripts, was used to amplify TCR beta CDR3 regions. First-round RT-PCR of the TCR CDR3 relied on the HTBI primer set. TCRdb re-analysed the multiplex PCR reads in MiXCR, keeping a single row per CDR3 protein. Seen here are approximately 360,000 distinct CDR3 sequences, approximately 14% observed once, and the top ten hold about 30%. What was sequenced was blood. Source of these receptors: a young woman with Graves' hyperthyroidism that later progressed to Graves' ophthalmopathy.

This clonotype occurred many times. CDR3 loop: CASSQRQGVYEQYF. As DNA, the CDR3 is TGTGCCAGCAGTCAAAGACAGGGTGTGTACGAGCAGTACTTC. The chain uses TRBV6-1 and TRBJ2-7; 7 positions match TRBD1. The CDR3 runs to 14 residues. V trimming: 5 bases; J trimming: 4 bases; junction bases outside the gene matches: 8. CDR1 and CDR2 from the germline V gene are MNHNS and SASEGT.

This clonotype was found many times. The V gene is TRBV28, the J gene TRBJ2-5, with D perhaps TRBD1 (5 bases). V was trimmed by 5 bases and J by 2 bases, leaving 21 bases between them. The CDR3 sequence is 17 residues long. The V gene's germline CDR1 is MDHEN and CDR2 SYDVKM. The CDR3 region has the DNA TGTGCCAGCAGTCCTGGACAAGCGCCTGTCTTACAAGAGACCCAGTACTTC. Residues: CASSPGQAPVLQETQYF.

This clonotype was recorded a few times. The genes are TRBV29-1 and TRBJ1-1; 8 positions match TRBD1. The J segment lost 0 bases and the V segment lost 6 bases, leaving 3 bases of the junction unmatched. The CDR3 is made up of 13 amino acids. Germline CDR1 and CDR2: SQVTM and ANQGSEA. The CDR3 protein is CSVGTGLNTEAFF. CDR3 nucleotides: TGCAGCGTGGGGACAGGTTTGAACACTGAAGCTTTCTTT.

The rearrangement links TRBV10-2 to TRBJ2-1; TRBD2 aligns across 9 bases. Germline V gene data show CDR1 as WSHSY and CDR2 as SAAADI. The CDR3 totals 16 residues. V was pared by 3 bases and J by 3 bases, with 6 bases of the junction left unmatched. The CDR3 nucleotides read TGCGCCAGCAGTGACCCTAGCGGGAAGGTCTACAATGAGCAGTTCTTC. Translated, it gives CASSDPSGKVYNEQFF.

This clonotype was detected many times. This chain uses TRBV7-3 with TRBJ2-5, with TRBD1 matching 10 bases. V shed 3 bases, J shed 2 bases, and the junction held 6 bases outside the gene matches. In germline, CDR1 is SGHTA, CDR2 FQGTGA. This CDR3 contains 16 residues. The CDR3 DNA reads as TGTGCCAGCAGCTTGTCAGGACAGGGGGTACAAGAGACCCAGTACTTC. It translates to CASSLSGQGVQETQYF.

To note about this clonotype: Relative to the germline gene, one junction end is altered; a read error may explain this. The J gene is TRBJ2-5, the V gene TRBV7-2, with unresolved D. Germline values: CDR1 SGHTA, CDR2 FQGNSA. This CDR3 has 14 residues. Here the CDR3 DNA reads TGTGCCAGCAGCCCTCGGGCTTCCCAAGAGACCCAGCACTTC. Protein: CASSPRASQETQHF.

This clonotype was counted a few times. The chain has TRBV7-9 and TRBJ2-3; no reliable D call. V gave up 4 bases and J gave up 4 bases, with 12 bases separating them. Germline values: CDR1 SEHNR, CDR2 FQNEAQ (reference sequence). The CDR3 is 14 amino acids. The CDR3 DNA sequence: TGTGCCAGCAGCTCTCACAGTTTGTCAGATACGCAGTATTTT. This encodes CASSSHSLSDTQYF.

This clonotype was detected once. The chain uses TRBV9 and TRBJ2-2, with D perhaps TRBD1 or TRBD2 (5 bases each). CDR1 and CDR2 from the germline V gene are SGDLS and YYNGEE. Trimming pared 4 bases from V and 2 bases from J, leaving 12 bases between. CDR3 length: 15 residues. The chain's CDR3 is CASSPRGRNTGELFF. The CDR3 DNA reads as TGTGCCAGCAGCCCCCGGGGCAGAAACACCGGGGAGCTGTTTTTT.